The sample holds many counts of the clone carrying this T cell receptor beta chain. This record comes from a study of T cell repertoires in cytomegalovirus infection. After removal of 4 bases from V and 7 bases from J, the junction contained 14 bases not matched to a gene. The CDR3 runs to 17 residues. In germline, CDR1 is SGHVS, CDR2 FQNEAQ. Using its own MiXCR run on the reads, TCRdb lists one record per CDR3 protein. This sample has approximately 250,000 distinct CDR3 sequences; approximately 7% occur once, and the top ten carry around 6.5%. Sample: PBMCs. The chain is built from TRBV7-8 and TRBJ2-1, with 9 bases identical to TRBD1. The sequence came from a human donor in good health (CMV status not recorded). Some clones in this sample may be carry-over from other donors' samples. CDR3 protein: CASSSSVTGTGRNEQFF. The DNA of the CDR3 is TGTGCCAGCAGCTCTTCCGTTACGGGGACAGGGAGAAATGAGCAGTTCTTC. Variable domain in full (rest from reference TRBV7-8 and TRBJ2-1): GAGVSQSPRYKVAKRGQDVALRCDPISGHVSLFWYQQALGQGPEFLTYFQNEAQLDKSGLPSDRFFAERPEGSVSTLKIQRTQQEDSAVYLCASSSSVTGTGRNEQFFGPGTRLTVL.